A selection of T cell receptor beta chains follows, all from one sample in a study of CD8+CD57+ T cells in acquired aplastic anemia. TCRdb recomputed calls from the reads with MiXCR, one row per CDR3 protein. Here the sample spans roughly 120,000 distinct CDR3 sequences, under 60% being singletons. Sequenced sample: sorted CD4+, CD8+, or CD8+CD57+ T cells (not recorded which) from PBMCs. The receptors derive from a human donor with aplastic anemia. Each CDR3 is given with its conserved first and last residue. A D gene is named only where the DNA matches it firmly. Size is omitted from some rows. Given values are once, few, many or a class for expanded clones.

d_gene	v_gene	abundance	j_gene	CDR3aa	CDR3nt
NA	TRBV10-3	many	TRBJ1-1	CAISESVEGPNTEAFF	TGTGCCATCAGTGAGTCGGTAGAGGGCCCGAACACTGAAGCTTTCTTT
NA	TRBV27	many	TRBJ2-7	CASKETISYEQYF	TGTGCCAGCAAAGAGACAATCTCCTACGAGCAGTACTTC
NA	TRBV7-7	NA	TRBJ2-2	CASHPGTGELFF	TGTGCCAGCCATCCGGGAACCGGGGAGCTGTTTTTT
NA	TRBV19	NA	TRBJ1-2	CASTQGGYGYTF	TGTGCCAGTACCCAAGGTGGCTATGGCTACACCTTC
NA	TRBV9	many	TRBJ2-6	CASSVEGSGANVLTF	TGTGCCAGCAGCGTAGAAGGCTCTGGGGCCAACGTCCTGACTTTC
TRBD1	TRBV24-1	NA	TRBJ2-5	CATSDPPTGSQETQYF	TGTGCCACCAGTGATCCACCGACAGGGTCCCAAGAGACCCAGTACTTC
TRBD1	TRBV15	few	TRBJ1-1	CATSRNTGTALEAFF	TGTGCCACCAGCAGAAACACCGGGACAGCTCTTGAAGCTTTCTTT
NA	TRBV6-1	NA	TRBJ2-2	CASNPTGTGELFF	TGTGCCAGCAACCCTACAGGGACCGGGGAGCTGTTTTTT
TRBD2	TRBV7-2	NA	TRBJ2-1	CASSSPGLAVYNEQFF	TGTGCCAGCAGCAGCCCCGGACTAGCGGTTTACAATGAGCAGTTCTTC
NA	TRBV5-1	NA	TRBJ2-5	CASSFSVGETQYF	TGCGCCAGCAGCTTCTCAGTCGGGGAGACCCAGTACTTC
TRBD2	TRBV4-1	NA	TRBJ2-7	CASSPGRGPYEQYF	TGCGCCAGCAGCCCCGGGAGGGGACCTTACGAGCAGTACTTC
NA	TRBV5-1	NA	TRBJ2-7	CASSLGQPPFEQYF	TGCGCCAGCAGCTTGGGACAGCCCCCTTTCGAGCAGTACTTC
NA	TRBV19	NA	TRBJ1-2	CASSVGGASNYGYTF	TGTGCCAGCAGCGTCGGGGGCGCCTCTAACTATGGCTACACCTTC
NA	TRBV12-3/TRBV12-4	NA	TRBJ1-1	CASSLLENTEAFF	TGTGCCAGCAGTTTGCTGGAGAACACTGAAGCTTTCTTT
TRBD2	TRBV7-3	NA	TRBJ2-3	CASSMAGGTQYF	TGTGCCAGCAGCATGGCGGGAGGTACGCAGTATTTT
TRBD1	TRBV29-1	NA	TRBJ2-3	CSVEGQGGGEQYF	TGCAGCGTTGAGGGACAGGGTGGGGGTGAGCAGTATTTT
NA	TRBV7-3	few	TRBJ1-1	CASSSTNTEAFF	TGTGCCAGCAGCTCCACGAACACTGAAGCTTTCTTT
NA	TRBV20-1	NA	TRBJ2-7	CSARDYYEQYF	TGCAGTGCTAGAGATTACTACGAGCAGTACTTC
NA	TRBV29-1	NA	TRBJ1-1	CSVAQVNTEAFF	TGCAGCGTCGCCCAAGTGAACACTGAAGCTTTCTTT
TRBD2	TRBV10-2	many	TRBJ2-7	CASSERRLAGGLYEQYF	TGCGCCAGCAGTGAAAGAAGGCTAGCGGGGGGCCTCTACGAGCAGTACTTC
NA	TRBV5-1	NA	TRBJ2-7	CASSFEGTGLSYEQYF	TGCGCCAGCAGCTTTGAGGGCACGGGATTATCCTACGAGCAGTACTTC
NA	TRBV6-1	NA	TRBJ2-7	CASSARGESYEQYF	TGTGCCAGCAGTGCAAGGGGGGAATCTTACGAGCAGTACTTC
TRBD2	TRBV9	NA	TRBJ2-5	CASRCGGLAYETQYF	TGTGCCAGCAGGTGTGGAGGACTAGCTTATGAGACCCAGTACTTC
NA	TRBV11-2	NA	TRBJ1-4	CASSSRVPTNEKLFF	TGTGCCAGCAGCTCCAGGGTGCCCACTAATGAAAAACTGTTTTTT
NA	TRBV6-1	NA	TRBJ1-1	CASSRDRRVMNTEAFF	TGTGCCAGCAGCCGCGACAGGAGGGTAATGAACACTGAAGCTTTCTTT
TRBD2	TRBV11-2	once	TRBJ2-1	CASSLEIGGLAREQFF	TGTGCCAGCAGCTTAGAAATCGGGGGACTAGCGAGAGAGCAGTTCTTC
TRBD1	TRBV9	once	TRBJ1-6	CASSVGGQGSRNSPLHF	TGTGCCAGCAGCGTGGGGGGACAGGGATCGCGTAATTCACCCCTCCACTTT
TRBD1	TRBV24-1	NA	TRBJ1-5	CATSAGGQGVQPQHF	TGTGCCACCAGTGCTGGGGGACAGGGGGTACAGCCCCAGCATTTT
NA	TRBV20-1	NA	TRBJ2-1	CSANWREQFF	TGCAGTGCTAATTGGCGGGAGCAGTTCTTC
TRBD2	TRBV19	many	TRBJ2-1	CASSPKLAGVYNEQFF	TGTGCCAGTAGTCCCAAGCTAGCGGGGGTTTACAATGAGCAGTTCTTC
NA	TRBV6-2/TRBV6-3	many	TRBJ2-3	CASSYSVELPSTDTQYF	TGTGCCAGCAGTTACTCGGTAGAACTCCCTAGCACAGATACGCAGTATTTT
NA	TRBV10-3	few	TRBJ1-4	CAIRSDGATNEKLFF	TGTGCCATCAGATCTGACGGCGCAACTAATGAAAAACTGTTTTTT
TRBD1	TRBV27	few	TRBJ1-5	CASRDRGGGQPQHF	TGTGCCAGCAGGGACAGGGGGGGAGGCCAGCCCCAGCATTTT
NA	TRBV19	NA	TRBJ1-5	CASSINRLDSNQPQHF	TGTGCCAGTAGTATCAACAGGTTAGATAGCAATCAGCCCCAGCATTTT
TRBD2	TRBV2	NA	TRBJ2-3	CATLRAGVPTDTQYF	TGTGCCACCTTGAGAGCGGGAGTCCCCACAGATACGCAGTATTTT
TRBD2	TRBV12-3/TRBV12-4	NA	TRBJ2-7	CASSFGTSEDEQYF	TGTGCCAGCAGTTTCGGGACTAGCGAGGACGAGCAGTACTTC
NA	TRBV20-1	NA	TRBJ1-2	CSARGIGWDYGYTF	TGCAGTGCTAGAGGGATAGGGTGGGACTATGGCTACACCTTC
NA	TRBV5-1	NA	TRBJ1-1	CASSLFQGSTEAFF	TGCGCCAGCAGCTTGTTCCAGGGTAGCACTGAAGCTTTCTTT
NA	TRBV19	NA	TRBJ2-2	CASSIGGRGTGELFF	TGTGCCAGTAGTATTGGGGGTAGGGGCACCGGGGAGCTGTTTTTT
TRBD1	TRBV7-9	few	TRBJ2-7	CASSWTGDEQYF	TGTGCCAGCAGCTGGACAGGGGACGAGCAGTACTTC
NA	TRBV7-2	NA	TRBJ2-7	CASSLWGYEQYF	TGTGCCAGCAGCTTATGGGGTTACGAGCAGTACTTC
NA	TRBV5-1	once	TRBJ2-7	CASSSDGPSGEQYF	TGCGCCAGCAGCAGTGACGGGCCATCTGGCGAGCAGTACTTC
NA	TRBV2	NA	TRBJ1-6	CASEGYSPLHF	TGTGCCAGCGAGGGATATTCACCCCTCCACTTT
TRBD1	TRBV5-1	NA	TRBJ2-5	CASSSGQGGQETQYF	TGCGCCAGCAGCTCCGGACAGGGGGGCCAAGAGACCCAGTACTTC
NA	TRBV7-2	few	TRBJ1-4	CASSLGREKLFF	TGTGCCAGCAGCTTAGGGCGTGAAAAACTGTTTTTT
NA	TRBV24-1	NA	TRBJ2-2	CATPSPMMNPGELFF	TGTGCCACTCCGTCTCCTATGATGAATCCCGGGGAGCTGTTTTTT
NA	TRBV19	NA	TRBJ2-5	CASSQVGAETQYF	TGTGCCAGTAGTCAGGTGGGAGCAGAGACCCAGTACTTC
NA	TRBV5-6	NA	TRBJ2-2	CASSTRRGELFF	TGTGCCAGCAGCACCCGGCGGGGGGAGCTGTTTTTT
TRBD2	TRBV10-1	NA	TRBJ2-7	CASSESRLVSGGSYEQYF	TGCGCCAGCAGTGAATCTCGGCTGGTGAGCGGGGGATCCTACGAGCAGTACTTC
NA	TRBV15	few	TRBJ2-7	CATSRGGLASYEQYF	TGTGCCACCAGCAGAGGAGGGTTGGCCTCCTACGAGCAGTACTTC
TRBD2	TRBV2	NA	TRBJ2-1	CASRGLAGGYNEQFF	TGTGCCAGCAGAGGGCTAGCGGGGGGCTACAATGAGCAGTTCTTC
NA	TRBV9	once	TRBJ2-7	CASSVKRGIDEQYF	TGTGCCAGCAGCGTCAAGAGGGGAATCGACGAGCAGTACTTC
TRBD2	TRBV12-3/TRBV12-4	NA	TRBJ2-1	CASSPGGVEQFF	TGTGCCAGCAGTCCCGGGGGGGTTGAGCAGTTCTTC
NA	TRBV25-1	NA	TRBJ1-2	CASSEGFGYGYTF	TGTGCCAGCAGTGAGGGTTTTGGCTATGGCTACACCTTC
NA	TRBV10-3	NA	TRBJ2-5	CAISRTDEETQYF	TGTGCCATCAGTAGGACCGACGAAGAGACCCAGTACTTC